These 25 T cell receptor beta chains share one sample of origin, sequenced in a study of blood T cell repertoires in COVID-19. Sequenced by immunoSEQ multiplex PCR; TCRdb stores in-frame clones only, minus some. Of 150,000 to 200,000 clones listed, just under 90% are singletons. Specimen: peripheral blood. These receptors all stem from a man in his late teens or twenties with active or convalescent COVID-19.

The V gene is TRBV6-6, the J gene TRBJ2-7; possible D gene TRBD2, 5 bases. V was pared by 6 bases and J by 0 bases, with 18 bases between. CDR3 length: 16 amino acids. Germline V gene data show CDR1 as MNHNY and CDR2 as SVGAGI (reference sequence). The CDR3 is CASRMRGPTTSYEQYF. The DNA for the CDR3 is TGTGCCAGCAGGATGCGCGGGCCAACGACCTCCTACGAGCAGTACTTC.

The table lists this clone with a count of one. This rearrangement joins TRBV4-2 to TRBJ2-7; possible D gene TRBD2, 6 bases. CDR3 size: 13 residues. Between the trimmed V and J ends, which lost 3 bases and 3 bases, there was a span of 9 bases. CDR1 LGHNA and CDR2 YNFKEQ come from the germline V gene. CDR3 in amino acids: CASSHQEGYEQYV. CDR3 bases: TGTGCCAGCAGCCACCAGGAGGGCTACGAGCAGTACGTC.

V usage is TRBV24-1 and J usage is TRBJ2-7; D is possibly TRBD1 (6 bases). The V gene's germline CDR1 is KGHDR and CDR2 SFDVKD. The CDR3 length is 14 residues. V shed 4 bases and J shed 3 bases, with 12 bases lying between them. CDR3 DNA: TGTGCCACCAGTGACAAAGGGGGATACTACGAGCAGTACTTC. Protein sequence: CATSDKGGYYEQYF.

The chain has TRBV7-2 and TRBJ2-1, with D possibly being TRBD2 (5 bases). V lost 1 base, J lost 0 bases, and 7 bases lay in between. The CDR3 totals 15 residues. Germline V gene sequence: CDR1 SGHTA, CDR2 FQGNSA. CDR3 in DNA: TGTGCCAGCAGCTTAGGTAGCGACTCCTACAATGAGCAGTTCTTC. Translation gives CASSLGSDSYNEQFF. Drawing the rest from reference TRBV7-2 and TRBJ2-1, the complete variable domain is GAGVSQSPSNKVTEKGKDVELRCDPISGHTALYWYRQSLGQGLEFLIYFQGNSAPDKSGLPSDRFSAERTGGSVSTLTIQRTQQEDSAVYLCASSLGSDSYNEQFFGPGTRLTVL.

This chain links TRBV5-1 with TRBJ2-6; D remains ambiguous. V lost 0 bases, J lost 2 bases, and 15 bases lay in between. The CDR3 length is 18 residues. Germline-derived CDR1 and CDR2 are SGHRS and YFSETQ. CDR3 DNA sequence: TGCGCCAGCAGCTTGGGCACTCTTCCAAGTCCTGGGGCCAACGTCCTGACTTTC. It is translated as CASSLGTLPSPGANVLTF.

V usage is TRBV5-4 and J usage is TRBJ1-2; D is unresolved. Trimming took off 0 bases at V and 4 bases at J, with 4 bases between the two ends. CDR1 and CDR2 (germline): SGHNT, YYREEE (reference sequence). The CDR3 is made up of 12 amino acids. CDR3 nucleotides: TGTGCCAGCAGCTTGGACAGCTATGGCTACACCTTC. Amino acid sequence: CASSLDSYGYTF.

V and J are TRBV3-1 (or the pseudogene TRBV3-2) and TRBJ1-6, with TRBD1 matching over 8 bases. Germline lookup yields CDR1 LGHDT and CDR2 YNNKEL (reference sequence). V trimming: 1 base; J trimming: 6 bases; junction bases outside the gene matches: 5. This CDR3 contains 16 residues. This CDR3 reads CASSQGTGFGNSPLHF. The DNA for the CDR3 is TGTGCCAGCAGCCAAGGGACAGGGTTTGGTAATTCACCCCTCCACTTT.

The rearrangement uses TRBV19 and TRBJ1-2; 12 bases agree with TRBD1. Germline trimming cut 3 bases from V and 4 bases from J; bases unmatched to any gene: 12. The CDR3 loop spans 18 amino acids. Germline CDR1 LNHDA, CDR2 SQIVND (reference sequence). DNA of the CDR3: TGTGCCAGTAGTATTGCTCCCCCCGGGACAGGGGGCCTCTATGGCTACACCTTC. Translated: CASSIAPPGTGGLYGYTF.

This clone occurred once. The chain recombines TRBV24-1 with TRBJ2-1, with 10 bases matching TRBD1. Germline lookup yields CDR1 KGHDR and CDR2 SFDVKD. There are 14 residues in the CDR3. With V trimmed by 6 bases and J by 7 bases, 5 bases remained unmatched. As DNA, the CDR3 is TGTGCCACCAGTAGCCGGACAGGGGGGAATGAGCAGTTCTTC. Translation gives CATSSRTGGNEQFF.

The V and J genes are TRBV6-2 or TRBV6-3 and TRBJ1-2, with 8 bases fitting TRBD1. The CDR3 has 15 residues. Trimming at V came to 2 bases and at J to 6 bases, leaving 8 bases not matched to a gene. Germline CDR1 and CDR2: MNHEY and SVGEGT. The CDR3 here is CASSYGTTGVNGYTF. DNA for the CDR3: TGTGCCAGCAGTTACGGTACGACAGGGGTAAATGGCTACACCTTC.

The table lists this clone with a count of one. The rearrangement joins TRBV2 to TRBJ1-5; no clear D gene. CDR1 is SNHLY and CDR2 is FYNNEI in the germline V gene. There are 15 residues in the CDR3. The germline V and J ends were trimmed by 4 bases and 6 bases, with 16 bases remaining between them. The CDR3 region has the DNA TGTGCCAGCAGTGCGGGGAAACCCTACATTCAGCCCCAGCATTTT. Protein sequence: CASSAGKPYIQPQHF.

The chain has TRBV19 and TRBJ2-7; tentative D call: TRBD2 (5 bases). There are 13 residues in the CDR3. V lost 4 bases and J lost 6, with 13 bases in between. Germline loops: CDR1 LNHDA, CDR2 SQIVND (reference sequence). The CDR3 loop reads CASSSGPFSEQYF. The CDR3 DNA is TGTGCCAGTAGTAGCGGGCCCTTCAGCGAGCAGTACTTC.

The CDR3 region is CATKPEDSLNTEAFF. The CDR3 bases are TGTGCCACTAAACCGGAGGACAGCCTGAACACTGAAGCTTTCTTT. The chain couples TRBV6-4 to TRBJ1-1; a possible D gene is TRBD1 (6 bases). Germline V gives CDR1 MRHNA, CDR2 SNTAGT. The CDR3 covers 15 residues. V was clipped by 10 bases and J by 0 bases, with 18 bases between them.

V is TRBV4-2 and J is TRBJ1-5; D not certain. In germline, CDR1 is LGHNA, CDR2 YNFKEQ. The CDR3 totals 13 residues. V lost 0 bases and J lost 6, with 6 bases in between. The CDR3 DNA sequence: TGTGCCAGCAGCCAAGATCGGGGTCAGCCCCAGCATTTT. Its protein product is CASSQDRGQPQHF.

This chain joins TRBV18 and TRBJ1-1; tentatively, D is TRBD1 (5 bases). From germline, CDR1 is KGHSH and CDR2 LQKENI. The V and J ends lost 5 bases and 1 base respectively, with 8 bases between them. This CDR3 region has 13 residues. The CDR3 DNA is TGTGCCAGCTCAGGCAGGGAGAACACTGAAGCTTTCTTT. Translating it yields CASSGRENTEAFF. Variable domain in full (rest from reference TRBV18 and TRBJ1-1): NAGVMQNPRHLVRRRGQEARLRCSPMKGHSHVYWYRQLPEEGLKFMVYLQKENIIDESGMPKERFSAEFPKEGPSILRIQQVVRGDSAAYFCASSGRENTEAFFGQGTRLTVV.

This clone has just one count. The rearrangement joins TRBV9 to TRBJ1-2; 10 bases align to TRBD1. The CDR3 is 13 amino acids. The J segment lost 4 bases and the V segment lost 5 bases, leaving 2 bases of the junction unmatched. CDR1 and CDR2 from the germline V gene are SGDLS and YYNGEE. The CDR3 nucleotides are TGTGCCAGCAGGGGGACAGGGGTCTATGGCTACACCTTC. Translating it yields CASRGTGVYGYTF. The complete variable domain, with remaining parts taken from reference TRBV9 and TRBJ1-2, reads DSGVTQTPKHLITATGQRVTLRCSPRSGDLSVYWYQQSLDQGLQFLIQYYNGEERAKGNILERFSAQQFPDLHSELNLSSLELGDSALYFCASRGTGVYGYTFGSGTRLTVV.

The chain is built from TRBV2 and TRBJ2-3; D is perhaps TRBD1 (5 bases). This CDR3 spans 14 amino acids. The germline V gene encodes CDR1 SNHLY and CDR2 FYNNEI. V was clipped by 4 bases and J by 2 bases, with 10 bases between them. This chain's CDR3 is CASSGADITDTQYF. CDR3 nucleotide sequence: TGTGCCAGCAGTGGGGCGGACATCACAGATACGCAGTATTTT.

The chain recombines TRBV19 with TRBJ1-6, with a tentative D call TRBD1 (6 bases). The germline CDR1 and CDR2 sequences are LNHDA and SQIVND (reference sequence). V lost 7 bases to trimming and J lost 7 bases, with 14 bases between them. The CDR3 length is 14 residues. The CDR3 loop is CASTSWGGNSPLHF. CDR3 DNA: TGTGCCAGTACGTCGTGGGGGGGCAATTCACCCCTCCACTTT.

The rearrangement links TRBV5-1 to TRBJ2-3; 9 bases map to TRBD2. With V trimmed by 4 bases and J by 2 bases, 14 bases remained unmatched. This CDR3 spans 18 amino acids. The germline V gene has CDR1 SGHRS and CDR2 YFSETQ. CDR3 loop: CASSPLTEAGGYTDTQYF. The CDR3 DNA reads as TGCGCCAGCAGCCCGCTTACGGAAGCGGGAGGTTACACAGATACGCAGTATTTT.

This clone has a handful of counts. The rearrangement joins TRBV5-4 to TRBJ1-1; D not resolved. The V gene's germline CDR1 is SGHNT and CDR2 YYREEE (reference sequence). Trimming removed 4 bases from V and 1 base from J, with 8 bases in between. CDR3 length equals 13 residues. The CDR3 DNA reads TGTGCCAGCAGCCCGAACAGGAACACTGAAGCTTTCTTT. Residues: CASSPNRNTEAFF. Variable domain in full (rest from reference TRBV5-4 and TRBJ1-1): ETGVTQSPTHLIKTRGQQVTLRCSSQSGHNTVSWYQQALGQGPQFIFQYYREEENGRGNFPPRFSGLQFPNYSSELNVNALELDDSALYLCASSPNRNTEAFFGQGTRLTVV.

The V call is TRBV14, the J call TRBJ2-1; D may be TRBD1 (5 bases). Trimming took 2 bases from V and 6 from J, leaving 5 bases between them. This CDR3 has 12 residues. Per the germline V gene, CDR1 is SGHDN and CDR2 is FVKESK. CDR3 sequence: CASSQQGNEQFF. In nucleotides, the CDR3 is TGTGCCAGCAGCCAACAGGGCAATGAGCAGTTCTTC.

This chain uses TRBV19 with TRBJ2-1; perhaps TRBD2 as D (6 bases). CDR1 and CDR2 from the germline V gene are LNHDA and SQIVND (reference sequence). V shed 6 bases and J shed 6 bases, with 21 bases lying between them. The CDR3 length is 16 residues. The chain's CDR3 is CASRINGWGVINEQFF. The CDR3 region has the DNA TGTGCCAGTAGGATAAATGGTTGGGGGGTCATCAATGAGCAGTTCTTC.

This clone was counted a single time. This chain joins TRBV29-1 and TRBJ2-1; 8 bases map to TRBD1. This CDR3 has 14 amino acids. CDR1 is SQVTM and CDR2 is ANQGSEA in the germline V gene. V lost 6 bases, J lost 4 bases, and 8 bases stayed unmatched. CDR3: CSVYGGDRYNEQFF. For the CDR3, the DNA is TGCAGCGTCTACGGAGGGGACAGGTACAATGAGCAGTTCTTC.

This chain joins TRBV5-1 and TRBJ2-1, with a possible D match to TRBD2 (6 bases). The V gene lost 0 bases and the J gene lost 9 bases, with 19 bases spanning the gap. Germline-derived CDR1 and CDR2 are SGHRS and YFSETQ. The CDR3 length is 16 residues. The CDR3 reads CASSLASGGRRGEQFF. The CDR3 nucleotides are TGCGCCAGCAGCTTGGCCAGTGGAGGGAGGCGCGGTGAGCAGTTCTTC.

The chain uses TRBV9 and TRBJ1-2; 7 nucleotides line up with TRBD1. V shed 3 bases, J shed 4 bases, and the junction held 3 bases outside the gene matches. The CDR3 loop spans 13 amino acids. Germline CDR1 is SGDLS and CDR2 is YYNGEE. The CDR3 nucleotides are TGTGCCAGCAGCGACGGGGACAGCTATGGCTACACCTTC. It encodes CASSDGDSYGYTF.